The clone carrying this T cell receptor beta chain was seen many times. The CDR3 runs to 15 residues. V dropped 2 bases and J dropped 1; count of bases not matched to a gene: 5. Germline V gene sequence: CDR1 DFQATT, CDR2 SNEGSKA (reference sequence). TCRdb reprocessed the RT-PCR reads via MiXCR and lists one record per CDR3 protein. Here the sample spans about 520,000 distinct CDR3 sequences, approximately 6.9% being singletons. The data are from a study of response to subunit inactivated influenza vaccine. This sequence originates from a man aged 50-75 years who received an inactivated influenza vaccine. The chain employs TRBV20-1 and TRBJ2-1, with 7 nucleotides matching TRBD2. Sample: PBMCs from blood, taken about 23 months after vaccination. CDR3 region: CSARFLAASYNEQFF. The CDR3 nucleotides read TGCAGTGCTAGATTTCTAGCGGCTTCCTACAATGAGCAGTTCTTC.